Each of the 29 T cell receptor beta chains below was sequenced from the same sample in a study of PD-L1 blockade in urothelial cancer. Method: immunoSEQ multiplex PCR; TCRdb's copy keeps in-frame clones and lacks some. Counted here are about 40,000 clones, about 80% occurring once; the ten biggest clones make up roughly a tenth. Time point denoted: peripheral blood 6 weeks after treatment start. Sequencing used PBMCs, obtained around atezolizumab (anti-PD-L1) treatment. These receptor sequences come from a man aged 35-49 years with urothelial cancer.

The V and J genes are TRBV5-6 and TRBJ1-1, with D perhaps TRBD1 (5 bases). Trimming removed 1 base at V and 6 bases at J, with 19 bases between. CDR1 and CDR2 from the germline V gene are SGHDT and YYEEEE. The CDR3 extends over 16 amino acids. The CDR3 spells CASSLYSSRGRAEAFF. The CDR3 nucleotides are TGTGCCAGCAGCTTGTACTCCTCGCGGGGGAGGGCTGAAGCTTTCTTT.

The rearrangement uses TRBV19 and TRBJ2-2; D gene uncertain. This CDR3 is built from 14 residues. Germline V gene lookup returns CDR1 LNHDA and CDR2 SQIVND (reference sequence). Trimming took 6 bases from V and 2 from J, leaving 10 bases between them. The CDR3 DNA sequence: TGTGCCAGTAGATTTTCGGGTAACACCGGGGAGCTGTTTTTT. Residues: CASRFSGNTGELFF.

The chain employs TRBV19 and TRBJ2-7; 12 positions agree with TRBD1. This CDR3 has 16 residues. Trimming removed 4 bases from V and 2 bases from J; junction bases left unmatched: 6. Germline-derived CDR1 and CDR2 are LNHDA and SQIVND (reference sequence). CDR3 in amino acids: CASSKPGQGAAYEQYF. CDR3 bases: TGTGCCAGTAGTAAACCGGGACAGGGGGCTGCCTACGAGCAGTACTTC.

The rearrangement links TRBV13 to TRBJ2-3; 9 nucleotides line up with TRBD2. The V segment lost 2 bases and the J segment 4 bases; nucleotides outside the gene matches: 7. The CDR3 has 16 amino acids. Germline assignment: CDR1 PRHDT and CDR2 FYEKMQ (reference sequence). The CDR3 protein is CASSLIASGTADTQYF. The CDR3 DNA reads TGTGCCAGCAGCTTAATAGCTAGCGGGACGGCAGATACGCAGTATTTT.

The rearrangement links TRBV11-2 to TRBJ1-5; D gene uncertain. V lost 4 bases and J 0 bases, leaving 4 bases between the germline ends. Germline V gene data show CDR1 as SGHAT and CDR2 as FQNNGV. The CDR3 runs to 13 residues. The DNA of the CDR3 is TGTGCCAGCAGCTCTATTAGCAATCAGCCCCAGCATTTT. Translation gives CASSSISNQPQHF.

This chain uses TRBV11-1 with TRBJ2-7; D not certain. V lost 0 bases and J 6 bases, leaving 9 bases between the germline ends. There are 13 residues in the CDR3. CDR1 is SGHAT and CDR2 is FQDESV in the germline V gene (reference sequence). The chain's CDR3 is CASSLAVAGEQYF. The CDR3 bases are TGTGCCAGCAGCTTAGCTGTGGCAGGCGAGCAGTACTTC.

The rearrangement joins TRBV19 to TRBJ1-3, with D possibly TRBD1 on 6 matching bases. Per germline, CDR1 LNHDA and CDR2 SQIVND (reference sequence). CDR3 length: 17 amino acids. Trimming removed 8 bases at V and 0 bases at J, with 20 bases between. The CDR3 DNA sequence: TGTGCCAGTTCATCTTGGACAGCGGTTCTCTCTGGAAACACCATATATTTT. Translated: CASSSWTAVLSGNTIYF. Complete variable domain (other parts from reference TRBV19 and TRBJ1-3): DGGITQSPKYLFRKEGQNVTLSCEQNLNHDAMYWYRQDPGQGLRLIYYSQIVNDFQKGDIAEGYSVSREKKESFPLTVTSAQKNPTAFYLCASSSWTAVLSGNTIYFGEGSWLTVV.

The chain links TRBV14 to TRBJ2-1; D is perhaps TRBD1 (6 bases). Germline assignment: CDR1 SGHDN and CDR2 FVKESK. The CDR3 consists of 14 residues. V was clipped by 4 bases and J by 6 bases, with 13 bases between them. DNA for the CDR3: TGTGCCAGCAGCCGAGTAAGGGGGAGCAATGAGCAGTTCTTC. Protein sequence: CASSRVRGSNEQFF.

V gene TRBV30 combines with J gene TRBJ2-7, with a tentative D call TRBD2 (7 bases). The CDR3 has 13 amino acids. V lost 4 bases and J 0 bases, leaving 10 bases between the germline ends. Germline V lookup: CDR1 GTSNPN, CDR2 SVGIG (reference sequence). DNA for the CDR3: TGTGCCTGGACCCGGGGGGCCTCCTACGAGCAGTACTTC. It codes for CAWTRGASYEQYF.

The gene calls are TRBV5-6 and TRBJ1-1, with 8 bases matching TRBD1. The CDR3 loop spans 15 amino acids. Unmatched junction bases numbered 9, after V lost 4 bases and J lost 4 bases. The germline V gene has CDR1 SGHDT and CDR2 YYEEEE. The DNA for the CDR3 is TGTGCCAGCAGCCGAAAAGACAGGGGAGGCACTGAAGCTTTCTTT. As protein: CASSRKDRGGTEAFF. The full variable domain, with the rest looked up from reference TRBV5-6 and TRBJ1-1, is DAGVTQSPTHLIKTRGQQVTLRCSPKSGHDTVSWYQQALGQGPQFIFQYYEEEERQRGNFPDRFSGHQFPNYSSELNVNALLLGDSALYLCASSRKDRGGTEAFFGQGTRLTVV.

The V and J genes are TRBV9 and TRBJ1-6, with D unresolved. This CDR3 spans 15 amino acids. In germline, CDR1 is SGDLS, CDR2 YYNGEE. Trimming removed 4 bases at V and 7 bases at J, with 15 bases between. CDR3 residues: CASSPLEDGNSPLHF. CDR3 DNA: TGTGCCAGCAGCCCGTTGGAGGACGGCAATTCACCCCTCCACTTT.

This rearrangement joins TRBV5-1 to TRBJ2-1; TRBD2 matches at 9 bases. The CDR3 contains 14 residues. The V segment lost 1 base and the J segment 7 bases; nucleotides outside the gene matches: 3. From germline, CDR1 is SGHRS and CDR2 YFSETQ. CDR3 sequence reads: CASSLMRGGNEQFF. The CDR3 bases are TGCGCCAGCAGCTTGATGCGGGGGGGGAATGAGCAGTTCTTC.

CDR3 amino acids: CASSLASWPLRGEQFF. Here the CDR3 DNA reads TGCGCCAGCAGCTTGGCCAGCTGGCCCCTTAGGGGTGAGCAGTTCTTC. The chain couples TRBV5-1 to TRBJ2-1; the D gene is possibly TRBD1 (5 bases). In germline, CDR1 is SGHRS, CDR2 YFSETQ. Trimming stripped 0 bases from V and 9 bases from J, with 19 bases between. The CDR3 contains 16 residues.

The chain uses TRBV2 and TRBJ2-3; 8 bases fit TRBD1. This CDR3 spans 13 amino acids. Germline V lookup: CDR1 SNHLY, CDR2 FYNNEI. V shed 9 bases, J shed 0 bases, and the junction held 2 bases outside the gene matches. The CDR3 loop reads CARQGVSTDTQYF. As DNA, the CDR3 is TGTGCCAGACAGGGGGTTAGCACAGATACGCAGTATTTT.

This clone was recorded only once. The V and J genes are TRBV30 and TRBJ1-3; D may be TRBD1 (6 bases). The V gene lost 0 bases and the J gene lost 2 bases, with 8 bases spanning the gap. There are 14 residues in the CDR3. Per germline, CDR1 GTSNPN and CDR2 SVGIG (reference sequence). The CDR3 loop reads CAWSVPGAGNTIYF. The CDR3 DNA is TGTGCCTGGAGTGTACCAGGGGCTGGAAACACCATATATTTT.

V is TRBV27 and J is TRBJ2-7; 8 bases match TRBD2. V was pared by 6 bases and J by 0 bases, with 13 bases of the junction left unmatched. The CDR3 covers 17 residues. Germline CDR1 MNHEY, CDR2 SMNVEV (reference sequence). CDR3 region: CASRGTRGLVGSYEQYF. CDR3 sequence (DNA): TGTGCCAGCAGAGGGACCCGGGGACTAGTGGGCTCCTACGAGCAGTACTTC.

V and J are TRBV6-6 and TRBJ2-1; 7 nucleotides line up with TRBD2. The CDR3 runs to 15 residues. Germline-derived CDR1 and CDR2 are MNHNY and SVGAGI (reference sequence). J was trimmed by 4 bases and V by 8 bases; bases with no gene match: 11. Here the CDR3 DNA reads TGTGCCAGCGGAACGGGGGGATCCCTTTACAATGAGCAGTTCTTC. This gives the protein CASGTGGSLYNEQFF.

This clone was recorded once. Within the sample, other DNA sequences also encode this same CDR3. This chain uses TRBV19 with TRBJ1-1; 10 bases align to TRBD1. Trimming cost V 5 bases and J 4 bases; bases outside gene matches: 1. CDR1 LNHDA and CDR2 SQIVND come from the germline V gene (reference sequence). The CDR3 covers 13 residues. The CDR3 spells CASSRDRGTEAFF. In nucleotides, the CDR3 is TGTGCCAGTAGTCGGGACAGGGGCACTGAAGCTTTCTTT.

Comment on this clone: Relative to the germline gene, one junction end is altered; a read error may explain this. The rearrangement joins TRBV5-1 to TRBJ2-2; 7 nucleotides match TRBD1. CDR3 length: 15 amino acids. Germline loops: CDR1 SGHRS, CDR2 YFSETQ. The CDR3: CASSPTTGNSGELFF. CDR3 bases: TGCGCCAGCAGCCCTACGACAGGGAACTCCGGGGAGCTGTTTTTT. Full variable domain (missing parts from reference TRBV5-1 and TRBJ2-2): KAGVTQTPRYLIKTRGQQVTLSCSPISGHRSVSWYQQTPGQGLQFLFEYFSETQRNKGNFPGRFSGRQFSNSRSEMNVSTLELGDSALYLCASSPTTGNSGELFFGEGSRLTVL.

This chain connects TRBV9 to TRBJ2-5; 7 positions match TRBD2. The CDR3 is 17 amino acids. With V trimmed by 4 bases and J by 2 bases, 14 bases remained unmatched. From germline, CDR1 is SGDLS and CDR2 YYNGEE. The CDR3, as DNA: TGTGCCAGCAGCTCCCGGGGGAGTGCGGGAGCTCAAGAGACCCAGTACTTC. This translates into CASSSRGSAGAQETQYF.

The chain recombines TRBV5-1 with TRBJ2-1, with D possibly being TRBD2 (6 bases). CDR3 size: 18 residues. Trimming took 0 bases from V and 4 from J, leaving 20 bases between them. Germline V lookup: CDR1 SGHRS, CDR2 YFSETQ. The CDR3 bases are TGCGCCAGCAGCTTGGGCCCCTATGGGGGGAGGATTTACAATGAGCAGTTCTTC. Translation gives CASSLGPYGGRIYNEQFF.

This clone was counted a single time. The V gene is TRBV30, the J gene TRBJ1-5; weak D call: TRBD1 (6 bases). V lost 0 bases and J 7 bases, leaving 10 bases between the germline ends. There are 13 residues in the CDR3. CDR1 is GTSNPN and CDR2 is SVGIG in the germline V gene (reference sequence). CDR3 sequence (DNA): TGTGCCTGGAGTGTAGCAGGGGTCCAGCCCCAGCATTTT. Protein: CAWSVAGVQPQHF.

In this sample, this clone turned up once. The chain recombines TRBV7-6 with TRBJ2-1; 8 nucleotides agree with TRBD1. Germline-derived CDR1 and CDR2 are SGHVS and FNYEAQ. The CDR3 spans 13 residues. After removal of 5 bases from V and 9 bases from J, the junction contained 6 bases not matched to a gene. DNA of the CDR3: TGTGCCAGCAGCCCGCGCGACAGGGGTGAGCAGTTCTTC. Translated, it gives CASSPRDRGEQFF.

This clone was counted a few times. The chain combines TRBV30 with TRBJ1-2; a possible D gene is TRBD1 (5 bases). CDR3 size: 14 residues. Trimming shortened V by 3 bases and J by 3 bases, and 14 bases separated the two germline ends. Germline loops: CDR1 GTSNPN, CDR2 SVGIG (reference sequence). Here the CDR3 reads CAWSAWGSDYGYTF. In nucleotides, the CDR3 is TGTGCCTGGAGCGCATGGGGCAGCGACTATGGCTACACCTTC.

This clone was seen just once. The chain employs TRBV5-1 and TRBJ2-6; D not resolved. Germline CDR1 is SGHRS and CDR2 is YFSETQ. This CDR3 is 16 amino acids long. Trimming shortened V by 0 bases and J by 2 bases, and 9 bases separated the two germline ends. The DNA for the CDR3 is TGCGCCAGCAGCTTGGAGCCTCCGCCTGGGGCCAACGTCCTGACTTTC. This codes for CASSLEPPPGANVLTF.

The gene calls are TRBV27 and TRBJ2-7, with 10 positions matching TRBD1. CDR3 size: 12 residues. The germline gives CDR1 MNHEY, CDR2 SMNVEV (reference sequence). V lost 7 bases and J lost 8; bases outside the gene matches: 5. CDR3 nucleotide sequence: TGTGCCAGCAACCCGACAGGGGGCAAGCAGTACTTC. Residues: CASNPTGGKQYF.

This sequence joins TRBV27 and TRBJ2-7, with 7 positions matching TRBD1. Germline V gives CDR1 MNHEY, CDR2 SMNVEV (reference sequence). The CDR3 has 12 amino acids. Trimming at V came to 4 bases and at J to 5 bases, leaving 2 bases not matched to a gene. For the CDR3, the DNA is TGTGCCAGCAGTTCTAGGGGGCACGAGCAGTACTTC. Translating it yields CASSSRGHEQYF.

The J gene is TRBJ2-1, the V gene TRBV7-2; 11 nucleotides line up with TRBD2. The V segment lost 5 bases and the J segment 6 bases; nucleotides outside the gene matches: 6. CDR1 is SGHTA, CDR2 FQGNSA, per germline. The CDR3 sequence is 15 residues long. CDR3 bases: TGTGCCAGCAGCCCACCCGGGACTAGCGGCAATGAGCAGTTCTTC. Its translation is CASSPPGTSGNEQFF.

The J gene is TRBJ2-7, the V gene TRBV5-1; 8 nucleotides align to TRBD1. This CDR3 is 15 amino acids long. V shed 2 bases, J shed 2 bases, and the junction held 6 bases outside the gene matches. Germline V gene lookup returns CDR1 SGHRS and CDR2 YFSETQ. Here the CDR3 reads CASSLLTGDPYEQYF. The CDR3 DNA reads TGCGCCAGCAGCTTACTGACAGGGGACCCCTACGAGCAGTACTTC.